The clone carrying this T cell receptor (beta chain) came up once. Its antigen is still unknown. Libraries were prepared by immunoSEQ multiplex PCR; TCRdb keeps only in-frame clonotypes and omits some of them. The table includes 200,000 to 300,000 clones, around 87% detected once. This sample is drawn from a study of Ad26.COV2.S vaccination and SARS-CoV-2 variants. Study information: Into the muscle, Ad26.COV2.S was dosed once or twice, 56 days apart. Study-level results: Reports say spike-specific CD8+ and CD4+ T cell responses covered substantial breadth after vaccination.

CDR1 and CDR2 (germline): MDHEN, SYDVKM. CDR3 length: 13 amino acids. The junction had 6 bases not matched to a gene; V was cut back by 6 bases and J by 5 bases. Treatment described: around 19 received Ad26.COV2.S at low or high dose, single or two shots; several received placebo; per-sample allocation not given. Each sample was drawn 63 days after the first injection (of vaccine or placebo). The rearrangement links TRBV28 to TRBJ2-5; the match to TRBD1 covers 7 bases. Sequences were derived from peripheral blood, sampled in a trial of Ad26.COV2.S vaccine versus placebo. The sequence derives from a person aged 18-60 years who received the Ad26.COV2.S COVID-19 vaccine or a placebo. The CDR3 is CASSQDRAETQYF. The DNA for the CDR3 is TGTGCCAGCAGCCAAGACAGGGCTGAGACCCAGTACTTC.